The rows below give T cell receptor beta chains drawn from one sample of a study of T cells in narcolepsy. TCRdb's table, derived via immunoSEQ multiplex PCR, lists solely in-frame clones and lacks some. The table includes more than 30,000 clones, roughly four fifths detected once. Sequenced: CD45RA- memory CD4+ T cells from PBMCs. The receptors derive from a human donor with narcolepsy. Each CDR3 is given with its conserved first and last residue. Clone size, where shown, is once, few, many, or a class for clones that have expanded.

v_call: TRBV11-3
clone_size: -
j_call: TRBJ2-5
cdr3_aa: CASSLSPGQGWETQYF

v_call: TRBV11-2
clone_size: -
j_call: TRBJ1-1
cdr3_aa: CASSLELPLEAFF

v_call: TRBV5-1
clone_size: -
j_call: TRBJ2-3
cdr3_aa: CASSQGGSDTQYF

v_call: TRBV19
clone_size: -
j_call: TRBJ2-7
cdr3_aa: CASSIRVPYEQYF

v_call: TRBV6-1
clone_size: -
j_call: TRBJ2-2
cdr3_aa: CASRPAAGGTGELFF

v_call: TRBV6-1
clone_size: -
j_call: TRBJ1-1
cdr3_aa: CASSEGTANTEAFF

v_call: TRBV11-3
clone_size: -
j_call: TRBJ1-1
cdr3_aa: CASSADGGTEAFF

v_call: TRBV19
clone_size: once
j_call: TRBJ2-6
cdr3_aa: CASRLGTSGANVLTF

v_call: TRBV7-3
clone_size: -
j_call: TRBJ2-2
cdr3_aa: CASSRLAGASNTGELFF

v_call: TRBV7-3
clone_size: once
j_call: TRBJ2-2
cdr3_aa: CASSPLGANTGELFF

v_call: TRBV7-2
clone_size: -
j_call: TRBJ1-2
cdr3_aa: CASSPVSYGYTF

v_call: TRBV2
clone_size: -
j_call: TRBJ1-1
cdr3_aa: CASSVVPNRDGEAFF

v_call: TRBV7-6
clone_size: once
j_call: TRBJ1-1
cdr3_aa: CASSLGQGNTEAFF

v_call: TRBV7-2
clone_size: few
j_call: TRBJ2-3
cdr3_aa: CASSSTSGGATSTDTQYF

v_call: TRBV5-6
clone_size: -
j_call: TRBJ2-7
cdr3_aa: CASSLPRDRSSYEQYF

v_call: TRBV9
clone_size: few
j_call: TRBJ1-3
cdr3_aa: CASSVGSLSGAGNTIYF

v_call: TRBV9
clone_size: -
j_call: TRBJ1-1
cdr3_aa: CASSVLDRGTEAFF

v_call: TRBV7-2
clone_size: few
j_call: TRBJ1-1
cdr3_aa: CASSGKGQSVAEAFF

v_call: TRBV19
clone_size: -
j_call: TRBJ1-6
cdr3_aa: CASSSTSGTGNSPLHF

v_call: TRBV5-4
clone_size: -
j_call: TRBJ1-2
cdr3_aa: CASSTRTLANYGYTF

v_call: TRBV18
clone_size: -
j_call: TRBJ1-1
cdr3_aa: CASSPGGGNTEAFF

v_call: TRBV10-3
clone_size: -
j_call: TRBJ2-1
cdr3_aa: CAISGGREENEQFF

v_call: TRBV30
clone_size: -
j_call: TRBJ1-2
cdr3_aa: CAWSPIRGYTF

v_call: TRBV2
clone_size: -
j_call: TRBJ2-1
cdr3_aa: CASSVSGGAGEQFF

v_call: TRBV4-2
clone_size: -
j_call: TRBJ2-3
cdr3_aa: CASSVSGGVSSDTQYF

v_call: TRBV19
clone_size: -
j_call: TRBJ2-4
cdr3_aa: CASSTPSRSAKNIQYF

v_call: TRBV9
clone_size: once
j_call: TRBJ1-6
cdr3_aa: CASSANYRDGVSPLHF